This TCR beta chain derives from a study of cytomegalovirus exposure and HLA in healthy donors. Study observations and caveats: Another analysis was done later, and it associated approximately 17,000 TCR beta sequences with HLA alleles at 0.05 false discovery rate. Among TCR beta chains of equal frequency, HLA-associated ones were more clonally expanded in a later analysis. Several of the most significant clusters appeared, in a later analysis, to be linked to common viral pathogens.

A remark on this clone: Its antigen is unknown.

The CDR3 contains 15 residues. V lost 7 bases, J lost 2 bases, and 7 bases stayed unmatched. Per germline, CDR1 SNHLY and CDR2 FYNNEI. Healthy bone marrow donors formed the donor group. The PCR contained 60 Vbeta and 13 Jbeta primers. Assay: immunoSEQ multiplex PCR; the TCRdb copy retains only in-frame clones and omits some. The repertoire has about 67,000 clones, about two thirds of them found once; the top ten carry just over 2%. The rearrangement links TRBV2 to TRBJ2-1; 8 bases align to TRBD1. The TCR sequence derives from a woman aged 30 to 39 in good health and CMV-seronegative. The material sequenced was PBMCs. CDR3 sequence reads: CASIEDREAYNEQFF. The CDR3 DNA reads TGTGCCAGCATTGAGGACAGGGAGGCCTACAATGAGCAGTTCTTC. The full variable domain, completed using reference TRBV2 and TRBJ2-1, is EPEVTQTPSHQVTQMGQEVILRCVPISNHLYFYWYRQILGQKVEFLVSFYNNEISEKSEIFDDQFSVERPDGSNFTLKIRSTKLEDSAMYFCASIEDREAYNEQFFGPGTRLTVL.